The text below deals with one T cell receptor (beta chain). Its target is not known. One base away lies a much larger clone, so this may be a sequencing read error. These data originate in a study of blood T cells in healthy people across ages. Study outcomes and limitations: Any changes in expanded clonotypes were possibly confounded, as donor CMV status remained unknown. Estimates of total diversity, which came from one million sequenced T cells, were considered to be underestimates.

Primers used in a second PCR of roughly 6 to 11 cycles were a sample-barcoded 5' primer and a J-beta primer mix. TCRdb processed the 5' RACE reads anew with MiXCR; each CDR3 protein has one entry. The data contain some 1.6 million distinct CDR3 sequences, about 35% of them seen just once; the ten biggest clones take up around 11%. The CDR3 spans 15 residues. CDR1 DFQATT and CDR2 SNEGSKA come from the germline V gene (reference sequence). V was cut by 0 bases and J by 5 bases, with 14 bases left in between. The J gene is TRBJ2-1, the V gene TRBV20-1; D ambiguous. The sequence was collected from a woman younger than 45 in good health. Source material: blood. This chain's CDR3 is CSARDTGSPHNEQFF. In DNA, the CDR3 is TGCAGTGCTAGAGATACGGGTAGCCCCCACAATGAGCAGTTCTTC.